The 27 T cell receptor beta chains below all came from one sample that was sequenced in a study of blood T cell repertoires in COVID-19. The repertoire was sequenced with immunoSEQ multiplex PCR; TCRdb's copy has only in-frame clones and lacks some. The table lists about 150,000 clones, almost 80% of them singletons. Specimen: peripheral blood. Every receptor here comes from a man aged 55 to 70 who had recovered from COVID-19.

This clone was seen just once. V and J are TRBV10-3 and TRBJ1-5; D is undetermined. From germline, CDR1 is ENHRY and CDR2 SYGVKD. The germline V and J ends were trimmed by 3 bases and 6 bases, with 9 bases remaining between them. The CDR3 extends over 13 amino acids. CDR3 amino acids: CAISEAGAQPQHF. CDR3 sequence (DNA): TGTGCCATCAGTGAAGCGGGAGCTCAGCCCCAGCATTTT.

This chain links TRBV5-1 with TRBJ1-2; 7 nucleotides match TRBD1. This CDR3 has 15 amino acids. J was trimmed by 2 bases and V by 4 bases; bases with no gene match: 8. Germline V lookup: CDR1 SGHRS, CDR2 YFSETQ. The CDR3 loop is CASSLGQAKNYGYTF. The CDR3 DNA reads as TGCGCCAGCAGCCTAGGACAGGCTAAAAACTATGGCTACACCTTC.

The count of this clone is one. V is TRBV7-2 and J is TRBJ1-2, with a weak D call TRBD1 (5 bases). CDR3 length equals 15 residues. Per the germline V gene, CDR1 is SGHTA and CDR2 is FQGNSA. Trimming stripped 0 bases from V and 0 bases from J, with 8 bases between. The CDR3 is CASSLAGAANYGYTF. The DNA of the CDR3 is TGTGCCAGCAGCTTAGCAGGGGCCGCTAACTATGGCTACACCTTC.

This clone was found once. This chain connects TRBV6-1 to TRBJ1-1; D not certain. CDR3 length: 16 residues. Germline CDR1 and CDR2: MNHNS and SASEGT. V gave up 1 base and J gave up 1 base, with 13 bases separating them. The CDR3 DNA sequence: TGTGCCAGCAGTGAAGGTTATGGCAGGTCGAACACTGAAGCTTTCTTT. Translated: CASSEGYGRSNTEAFF.

This chain links TRBV5-8 with TRBJ1-5; D is uncertain. The V end lost 4 bases, the J end lost 5 bases, and 16 bases lay between the germline ends. The CDR3 totals 15 residues. Germline V gene sequence: CDR1 SGHTS, CDR2 YDEGEE. CDR3 sequence reads: CASSLIRGRDQPQHF. The CDR3 nucleotides are TGTGCCAGCAGCCTTATCCGAGGTCGGGATCAGCCCCAGCATTTT.

V gene TRBV19 combines with J gene TRBJ2-5; TRBD1 aligns across 9 bases. This CDR3 is 14 amino acids long. Germline CDR1 reads LNHDA; CDR2 reads SQIVND (reference sequence). Trimming at V came to 5 bases and at J to 3 bases, leaving 4 bases not matched to a gene. The CDR3 protein is CASSYRTGEETQYF. CDR3 bases: TGTGCCAGTAGTTATCGGACAGGGGAAGAGACCCAGTACTTC.

The chain combines TRBV4-3 with TRBJ2-1; weak D call: TRBD2 (5 bases). CDR3 size: 14 residues. The V gene lost 0 bases and the J gene lost 9 bases, with 12 bases spanning the gap. Germline CDR1 LGHNA, CDR2 YSLEER. CDR3 nucleotide sequence: TGCGCCAGCAGCCAAGATGGAAGCGGCGCTGAGCAGTTCTTC. It encodes CASSQDGSGAEQFF.

The CDR3 DNA reads as TGTGCCAGCAGCCAAGAAGCGACAGGGTTAGCGGGGGGCTACACCTTC. Protein sequence: CASSQEATGLAGGYTF. V and J are TRBV3-1 (or the pseudogene TRBV3-2) and TRBJ1-2, with 7 bases that match TRBD1. The CDR3 runs to 16 residues. In germline, CDR1 is LGHDT, CDR2 YNNKEL (reference sequence). The trim removed 0 bases at V and 8 bases at J, leaving 12 bases unmatched.

The V gene is TRBV27, the J gene TRBJ1-2, with 10 bases that match TRBD1. There are 14 residues in the CDR3. J lost 5 bases, V lost 5 bases, and 5 bases had no gene match. Germline CDR1 is MNHEY and CDR2 is SMNVEV (reference sequence). Here the CDR3 reads CASSLQGQGYGYTF. As DNA, the CDR3 is TGTGCCAGCAGTCTCCAGGGACAGGGGTATGGCTACACCTTC.

The chain carries TRBV13 and TRBJ1-5; D is possibly TRBD1 (5 bases). Per germline, CDR1 PRHDT and CDR2 FYEKMQ (reference sequence). The CDR3 has 16 residues. Trimming cost V 5 bases and J 1 base, with 15 bases left between them. CDR3 DNA: TGTGCCAGCAGCCCGGGGGGAGGGCAGAGCAATCAGCCCCAGCATTTT. It encodes CASSPGGGQSNQPQHF.

The chain recombines TRBV13 with TRBJ2-7; 10 nucleotides match TRBD1. Per the germline V gene, CDR1 is PRHDT and CDR2 is FYEKMQ (reference sequence). This CDR3 has 15 amino acids. V shed 5 bases and J 5 bases; nucleotides not matched to a gene: 9. The CDR3 reads CASSPRDRGPDEQYF. The DNA of the CDR3 is TGTGCCAGCAGCCCCCGGGACAGGGGCCCCGACGAGCAGTACTTC.

This clone has ten or more counts. The chain links TRBV6-5 to TRBJ2-7; 9 nucleotides line up with TRBD1. The germline CDR1 and CDR2 sequences are MNHEY and SVGAGI. Trimming took 5 bases from V and 6 from J; bases not matched to a gene: 8. This CDR3 spans 14 amino acids. The CDR3 spells CASSLQGAQGEQYF. For the CDR3, the DNA is TGTGCCAGCAGTCTACAGGGGGCGCAGGGCGAGCAGTACTTC.

The chain combines TRBV13 with TRBJ2-7, with TRBD1 matching over 10 bases. V was pared by 5 bases and J by 3 bases, with 13 bases of the junction left unmatched. Germline lookup yields CDR1 PRHDT and CDR2 FYEKMQ (reference sequence). The CDR3 contains 17 residues. This CDR3 reads CASSASFPGTGDYEQYF. CDR3 bases: TGTGCCAGCAGCGCAAGTTTCCCCGGGACAGGGGACTACGAGCAGTACTTC.

The chain carries TRBV6-1 and TRBJ2-3, with TRBD2 identical over 13 bases. V shed 4 bases, J shed 4 bases, and the junction held 8 bases outside the gene matches. CDR3 length: 17 amino acids. Germline V gene sequence: CDR1 MNHNS, CDR2 SASEGT. CDR3 sequence: CASSVTSGGAVADTQYF. The CDR3 DNA reads as TGTGCCAGCAGTGTAACTAGCGGGGGGGCAGTCGCAGATACGCAGTATTTT.

V usage is TRBV4-3 and J usage is TRBJ2-1, with D possibly matching TRBD1 (5 bases). This CDR3 contains 17 residues. V was trimmed by 4 bases and J by 0 bases, leaving 16 bases between them. Looked up from germline, CDR1 is LGHNA and CDR2 is YSLEER. The CDR3 DNA reads TGCGCCAGCAGCCCCCTGGGGCAGGCGAGCTCCTACAATGAGCAGTTCTTC. This gives the protein CASSPLGQASSYNEQFF.

The rearrangement joins TRBV9 to TRBJ1-6; D possibly corresponds to TRBD1 (5 bases). The germline V and J ends were trimmed by 0 bases and 7 bases, with 11 bases remaining between them. The germline CDR1 and CDR2 sequences are SGDLS and YYNGEE. The CDR3 extends over 15 amino acids. CDR3: CASSVGPGHNSPLHF. The CDR3 DNA reads as TGTGCCAGCAGCGTAGGCCCAGGGCACAATTCACCCCTCCACTTT.

This clone has just one count. The rearrangement uses TRBV7-6 and TRBJ2-7, with D maybe TRBD1 (6 bases). Germline V gene lookup returns CDR1 SGHVS and CDR2 FNYEAQ. The CDR3 runs to 14 residues. V was shortened by 4 bases and J by 1 base, with 11 bases between the two germline ends. The CDR3 DNA is TGTGCCAGCAGCTCCCGGGACATGTCCTACGAGCAGTACTTC. Translation: CASSSRDMSYEQYF.

The rearrangement joins TRBV27 to TRBJ1-6; weak D call: TRBD1 (6 bases). Germline loops: CDR1 MNHEY, CDR2 SMNVEV (reference sequence). Deletions cut 2 bases from V and 6 bases from J, with 26 bases between. This CDR3 comprises 20 residues. CDR3 residues: CASSLGLVQARQAPNSPLHF. CDR3 nucleotide sequence: TGTGCCAGCAGTTTAGGACTAGTACAGGCCCGACAGGCTCCTAATTCACCCCTCCACTTT.

The V and J genes are TRBV5-1 and TRBJ1-1, with D unresolved. The germline V gene encodes CDR1 SGHRS and CDR2 YFSETQ. This CDR3 region has 14 residues. V lost 4 bases and J lost 7, with 17 bases in between. The CDR3 sequence is CASSEEPASGEAFF. CDR3 nucleotide sequence: TGCGCCAGCAGCGAGGAGCCGGCGTCGGGTGAAGCTTTCTTT.

Points on this clone: A much more abundant neighbour one base away suggests this may be a read error. This chain joins TRBV5-4 and TRBJ2-1, with 14 positions matching TRBD2. Germline CDR1 and CDR2: SGHNT and YYREEE (reference sequence). The V segment lost 4 bases and the J segment 7 bases; nucleotides outside the gene matches: 4. The CDR3 is 15 residues long. For the CDR3, the DNA is TGTGCCAGCAGCCCCGGGACTAGCGGGAGTAATGAGCAGTTCTTC. It yields the protein CASSPGTSGSNEQFF.

A single count supports this clone. The genes are TRBV6-1 and TRBJ1-4; 8 nucleotides line up with TRBD1. The germline V gene encodes CDR1 MNHNS and CDR2 SASEGT. The CDR3 totals 13 residues. V gave up 3 bases and J gave up 8 bases; unmatched junction bases: 2. CDR3 sequence: CASSEDRDEKLFF. In DNA, the CDR3 is TGTGCCAGCAGTGAGGACAGGGACGAAAAACTGTTTTTT.

This clone was detected once. A single base separates this from a much larger clone, so it may be a read error. Other DNA sequences in this sample translate to the same CDR3. The chain joins TRBV11-2 to TRBJ2-1, with 8 bases matching TRBD2. CDR3 length: 14 residues. The germline V gene has CDR1 SGHAT and CDR2 FQNNGV. The DNA for the CDR3 is TGTGCCAGCCGCTTGAGGGGGGCGGGGGGCCAGCAGTTCTTC. Amino acid sequence: CASRLRGAGGQQFF.

This clone has a handful of counts. The genes are TRBV28 and TRBJ2-1; 7 bases fit TRBD1. This CDR3 is built from 15 residues. J was trimmed by 9 bases and V by 8 bases; bases with no gene match: 16. The germline gives CDR1 MDHEN, CDR2 SYDVKM. The CDR3 region has the DNA TGTGCCAGCTTTGAGACAGGGAGAAGTACCGGTGAGCAGTTCTTC. This sequence encodes CASFETGRSTGEQFF.

V and J are TRBV5-5 and TRBJ1-2; maybe TRBD1 (5 bases). V was pared by 4 bases and J by 8 bases, with 21 bases between. The CDR3 covers 15 residues. Germline CDR1 is SGHKS and CDR2 is YYEKEE (reference sequence). CDR3 residues: CASSRRPGLATGYTF. The CDR3 region has the DNA TGTGCCAGCAGCCGCCGGCCGGGACTAGCAACGGGCTACACCTTC.

CDR3 region: CASSQDYLGSTEAFF. CDR3 coding DNA: TGCGCCAGCAGCCAAGATTACCTTGGGAGCACTGAAGCTTTCTTT. The chain recombines TRBV4-3 with TRBJ1-1; D is undetermined. This CDR3 region has 15 residues. Trimming took off 0 bases at V and 4 bases at J, with 12 bases between the two ends. Germline V gene sequence: CDR1 LGHNA, CDR2 YSLEER.

This clone was detected only a few times. This chain links TRBV7-2 with TRBJ2-7; 11 bases are a match to TRBD1. The CDR3 totals 15 residues. Germline assignment: CDR1 SGHTA and CDR2 FQGNSA. J lost 3 bases, V lost 2 bases, and 3 bases had no gene match. The CDR3 reads CASSLRGTGGYEQYF. As DNA, the CDR3 is TGTGCCAGCAGCTTAAGGGGGACAGGGGGCTACGAGCAGTACTTC.

The chain employs TRBV28 and TRBJ2-7; D might be TRBD2 (7 bases). This CDR3 is 16 amino acids long. V was shortened by 7 bases and J by 3 bases, with 22 bases between the two germline ends. The germline CDR1 and CDR2 sequences are MDHEN and SYDVKM. CDR3 amino acids: CASTLGGGSLIYEQYF. In DNA, the CDR3 is TGTGCCAGCACCTTAGGGGGAGGGTCCCTGATCTACGAGCAGTACTTC.